This T cell receptor beta chain is drawn from a study of blood T cell repertoires in COVID-19. On the study more broadly: COVID-19 samples from acute and convalescent phases originated in the United States, Italy and Spain.

Original processing notes: Using reference gene primer amplification, nucleated cell counts were estimated. Assay used: immunoSEQ multiplex PCR; TCRdb lists only in-frame clones, some missing. Clone size and the V and J calls come from that table; the DNA yielded D and trimming. In the table there are about 230,000 clones, roughly 85% of which are singletons. The CDR3 has 12 amino acids. V dropped 4 bases and J dropped 4 bases, with 10 bases sitting between them. Germline V CDR1 and CDR2: SQVTM, ANQGSEA. Source material: peripheral blood. The V call is TRBV29-1, the J call TRBJ1-2; TRBD1 is a possible D gene (5 bases). The sequence was obtained from a woman in her seventies with active or convalescent COVID-19. CDR3 coding DNA: TGCAGCGTTGCTGACAGCAGCTATGGCTACACCTTC. It translates to CSVADSSYGYTF.